The 32 T cell receptor beta chains presented below share a single source sample, sequenced in a study of blood T cells in healthy people across ages. The second PCR ran about 6 to 12 cycles with a sample-barcoded 5' primer and J-beta primers. TCRdb re-called the 5' RACE reads with MiXCR, one entry per CDR3 protein. The sample carries 600,000 to 1,000,000 distinct CDR3 sequences, more than 20% recorded once. The same sample was also studied in work on T cells of mothers and their children.

Material: blood. The receptor set was obtained from a boy younger than 18 in good health.

The chain joins TRBV7-9 to TRBJ2-1; 7 bases are shared with TRBD2. The CDR3 covers 14 residues. V dropped 4 bases and J dropped 3; count of bases not matched to a gene: 3. From germline, CDR1 is SEHNR and CDR2 FQNEAQ (reference sequence). CDR3 sequence (DNA): TGTGCCAGCAGCTCCGGACTAGTCTACAATGAGCAGTTCTTC. Its protein is CASSSGLVYNEQFF.

The V call is TRBV27, the J call TRBJ2-5, with TRBD1 identical over 7 bases. The J call may be mistaken, given a closer DNA end match to TRBJ2-7. The CDR3 totals 15 residues. CDR1 and CDR2 (germline): MNHEY, SMNVEV (reference sequence). CDR3 sequence reads: CASSLSAGGSDEQYF. The CDR3 region has the DNA TGTGCCAGCAGTTTAAGTGCAGGGGGTTCGGACGAGCAGTACTTC.

The table lists this clonotype with a few counts. This CDR3 reads CASSTQGTAYGYTF. CDR3 in DNA: TGTGCCAGCAGCACCCAGGGAACCGCTTATGGCTACACCTTC. The V gene is TRBV7-8, the J gene TRBJ1-2; possibly TRBD1 for D (5 bases). CDR3 length: 14 residues. Germline CDR1 is SGHVS and CDR2 is FQNEAQ. V lost 5 bases to trimming and J lost 5 bases, with 15 bases between them.

This clonotype was observed a few times. V and J are TRBV20-1 and TRBJ2-5, with D unresolved. The CDR3 spans 15 residues. V lost 0 bases and J lost 5, with 16 bases in between. Germline V gene data show CDR1 as DFQATT and CDR2 as SNEGSKA (reference sequence). CDR3 protein: CSARDLSSPAETQYF. CDR3 nucleotides: TGCAGTGCTAGAGATCTGAGCTCCCCAGCGGAGACCCAGTACTTC.

This clonotype was seen only a few times. The chain carries TRBV27 and TRBJ1-4; D remains ambiguous. Germline CDR1 MNHEY, CDR2 SMNVEV (reference sequence). Trimming left V 8 bases short and J 2 bases short, with 18 bases between. The CDR3 totals 16 residues. The CDR3 protein is CASRPRGRLTNEKLFF. As DNA, the CDR3 is TGTGCCAGCCGACCGAGAGGACGTCTCACTAATGAAAAACTGTTTTTT.

The chain uses TRBV28 and TRBJ2-5, with TRBD2 identical over 11 bases. Near its end, the DNA agrees better with TRBJ2-1, so the J call may be wrong. Germline V gene sequence: CDR1 MDHEN, CDR2 SYDVKM. This CDR3 has 16 residues. The CDR3 DNA sequence: TGTGCCAGCAGTCCCACCCTTAGCGGGGGGGGCAATGAGCAGTTCTTC. Translation gives CASSPTLSGGGNEQFF.

This chain joins TRBV5-5 and TRBJ2-5; perhaps TRBD1 as D (6 bases). Germline values: CDR1 SGHKS, CDR2 YYEKEE (reference sequence). CDR3 length: 13 residues. V was shortened by 4 bases and J by 5 bases, with 12 bases between the two germline ends. CDR3 nucleotides: TGTGCCAGCAGCAAACAGGGATGGGAGACCCAGTACTTC. It is translated as CASSKQGWETQYF.

The chain combines TRBV20-1 with TRBJ1-4; possible D gene TRBD1, 6 bases. Trimming left V 6 bases short and J 7 bases short, with 18 bases between. CDR3 length equals 14 residues. Per the germline V gene, CDR1 is DFQATT and CDR2 is SNEGSKA (reference sequence). Written as DNA, the CDR3 is TGCAGTGCGGGACTGGCCACAGGGTTTGAAAAACTGTTTTTT. Its protein product is CSAGLATGFEKLFF.

CDR3 protein: CASSQGAGQGDQPQHF. In nucleotides, the CDR3 is TGCGCCAGCAGCCAAGGGGCTGGACAGGGGGATCAGCCCCAGCATTTT. This chain uses TRBV4-3 with TRBJ1-5; 10 nucleotides agree with TRBD1. V lost 1 base, J lost 5 bases, and 5 bases stayed unmatched. The CDR3 extends over 16 amino acids. Germline V gives CDR1 LGHNA, CDR2 YSLEER.

This clonotype was found a few times. The J gene is TRBJ2-5, the V gene TRBV18; TRBD2 might be the D (6 bases). The CDR3 is 14 residues long. Trimming shortened V by 0 bases and J by 3 bases, and 8 bases separated the two germline ends. CDR1 and CDR2 from the germline V gene are KGHSH and LQKENI. DNA for the CDR3: TGTGCCAGCTCACCACCTGTAGCGGAAGAGACCCAGTACTTC. This codes for CASSPPVAEETQYF.

The chain couples TRBV27 to TRBJ2-7, with 8 bases lining up with TRBD1. After removal of 5 bases from V and 0 bases from J, the junction contained 3 bases not matched to a gene. This CDR3 has 14 residues. Germline CDR1 reads MNHEY; CDR2 reads SMNVEV (reference sequence). The CDR3 DNA is TGTGCCAGCAGTAACGACAGGGGCTCCTACGAGCAGTACTTC. This sequence encodes CASSNDRGSYEQYF.

This clonotype was seen many times. This sequence joins TRBV18 and TRBJ2-5, with a possible D match to TRBD2 (6 bases). The CDR3 extends over 13 amino acids. V gave up 3 bases and J gave up 5 bases, with 10 bases separating them. Germline V gene sequence: CDR1 KGHSH, CDR2 LQKENI. Here the CDR3 DNA reads TGTGCCAGCTCACCGGGACTGGATGAGACCCAGTACTTC. The encoded protein is CASSPGLDETQYF.

The rearrangement joins TRBV7-9 to TRBJ2-1; D may be TRBD1 or TRBD2 (5 bases each). The CDR3 consists of 15 residues. Trimming shortened V by 5 bases and J by 8 bases, and 19 bases separated the two germline ends. Germline CDR1 reads SEHNR; CDR2 reads FQNEAQ (reference sequence). CDR3 sequence (DNA): TGTGCCAGCAGCCCCCGGGACCGGGCGAACGATGAGCAGTTCTTC. Its protein product is CASSPRDRANDEQFF.

The chain couples TRBV6-5 to TRBJ2-3; tentatively, D is TRBD2 (5 bases). This CDR3 contains 17 residues. The germline V gene has CDR1 MNHEY and CDR2 SVGAGI. Trimming removed 2 bases from V and 2 bases from J, with 17 bases in between. CDR3 coding DNA: TGTGCCAGCAGTTACACACCTTGGGAGACTAACACAGATACGCAGTATTTT. This translates into CASSYTPWETNTDTQYF.

This clonotype was counted between two and nine times. This chain connects TRBV7-2 to TRBJ2-7, with 7 bases identical to TRBD1. Trimming at V came to 4 bases and at J to 6 bases, leaving 3 bases not matched to a gene. The CDR3 loop spans 12 amino acids. The germline V gene encodes CDR1 SGHTA and CDR2 FQGNSA. CDR3 in DNA: TGTGCCAGCAGCTACTACAGGGGCGAGCAGTACTTC. Its translation: CASSYYRGEQYF.

The CDR3 reads CASSQRMGGTEAFF. CDR3 nucleotides: TGTGCCAGCAGCCAAAGAATGGGGGGTACTGAAGCTTTCTTT. The V gene is TRBV16, the J gene TRBJ1-1, with D perhaps matching TRBD1 (5 bases). The CDR3 is 14 residues long. CDR1 and CDR2 from the germline V gene are KGHSY and FQNENV. Trimming took 2 bases from V and 5 from J, leaving 12 bases between them.

V and J are TRBV9 and TRBJ1-1; tentative D call: TRBD1 (6 bases). The CDR3 contains 13 residues. Germline CDR1 SGDLS, CDR2 YYNGEE. V was cut by 3 bases and J by 4 bases, with 10 bases left in between. CDR3 in amino acids: CASSGQGITEAFF. CDR3 in DNA: TGTGCCAGCAGCGGGCAGGGGATCACTGAAGCTTTCTTT.

This chain joins TRBV7-2 and TRBJ2-3, with D uncertain. The germline V and J ends were trimmed by 3 bases and 3 bases, with 13 bases remaining between them. The CDR3 is 15 residues long. CDR1 and CDR2 from the germline V gene are SGHTA and FQGNSA. The CDR3 DNA reads TGTGCCAGCAGCTTGTGGTTAGCCAGAACAGATACGCAGTATTTT. Its translation: CASSLWLARTDTQYF.

Only a few counts were recorded for this clonotype. As DNA, the CDR3 is TGCGCCTCCTTCTCGGCAGGGGGCGAAGAGACCCAGTACTTC. It encodes CASFSAGGEETQYF. The V and J genes are TRBV5-1 and TRBJ2-5; 8 nucleotides match TRBD1. Per germline, CDR1 SGHRS and CDR2 YFSETQ. V lost 10 bases and J lost 3; bases outside the gene matches: 11. The CDR3 extends over 14 amino acids.

This clonotype occurred once. The junction and the germline gene differ at one end; a read error may be behind it. V is TRBV7-9 and J is TRBJ1-1; TRBD1 agrees at 9 bases. Germline-derived CDR1 and CDR2 are SEHNR and FQNEAQ (reference sequence). The CDR3 loop spans 13 amino acids. The CDR3 loop is CASSSGQGPEALF. The CDR3 nucleotides read TGTGCCAGTAGCTCGGGACAGGGACCTGAAGCTCTCTTT.

This chain joins TRBV12-3 or TRBV12-4 and TRBJ2-5; D uncertain. This CDR3 contains 16 residues. V lost 5 bases, J lost 3 bases, and 19 bases lay in between. Here the CDR3 reads CASSPHGQRGEETQYF. The CDR3 DNA sequence: TGTGCCAGCAGTCCCCACGGTCAGCGAGGAGAAGAGACCCAGTACTTC.

The chain has TRBV20-1 and TRBJ2-7, with 11 bases lining up with TRBD1. Germline trimming cut 5 bases from V and 0 bases from J; bases unmatched to any gene: 6. CDR3 size: 15 residues. The V gene's germline CDR1 is DFQATT and CDR2 SNEGSKA (reference sequence). CDR3 sequence (DNA): TGCAGTGCTCAGGAGGGGACAGGGGGCTCCTACGAGCAGTACTTC. This encodes CSAQEGTGGSYEQYF.

This clonotype was detected a few times. The genes are TRBV28 and TRBJ1-1; no clear D. Trimming took off 6 bases at V and 0 bases at J, with 8 bases between the two ends. The CDR3 is made up of 13 amino acids. Germline-derived CDR1 and CDR2 are MDHEN and SYDVKM. The chain's CDR3 is CASSVVVNTEAFF. CDR3 coding DNA: TGTGCCAGCAGCGTGGTAGTGAACACTGAAGCTTTCTTT.

Here the CDR3 reads CSAAGQFLSYEQYF. CDR3 in DNA: TGCAGTGCCGCCGGACAGTTTCTCTCCTACGAGCAGTACTTC. The chain recombines TRBV20-1 with TRBJ2-7; tentatively, D is TRBD1 (6 bases). Per the germline V gene, CDR1 is DFQATT and CDR2 is SNEGSKA (reference sequence). Trimming took 6 bases from V and 0 from J, leaving 15 bases between them. The CDR3 runs 14 residues.

The J gene is TRBJ2-1, the V gene TRBV5-1; a possible D gene is TRBD1 (5 bases). This CDR3 has 17 amino acids. With 4 bases removed from V and 7 bases from J, the gap between germline ends came to 24 bases. Germline V gives CDR1 SGHRS, CDR2 YFSETQ. The chain's CDR3 is CASSPALTRTSMNEQFF. CDR3 in DNA: TGCGCCAGCAGCCCAGCACTAACCCGGACAAGTATGAATGAGCAGTTCTTC.

This clonotype was counted between two and nine times. Germline and junction disagree at one end, which may indicate a read error. The gene calls are TRBV5-1 and TRBJ2-5; a weak D match, TRBD2 (5 bases). The CDR3 sequence is 15 residues long. CDR1 is SGHRS, CDR2 YFSETQ, per germline. CDR3 DNA: TGCGCCAGCAGCCTGGTCGGAGGCGACCAAGAGACCCGGTACTTC. Residues: CASSLVGGDQETRYF.

The gene calls are TRBV12-3 or TRBV12-4 and TRBJ2-3, with 9 bases that match TRBD1. CDR3 size: 15 residues. V lost 6 bases to trimming and J lost 6 bases; unmatched junction nucleotides: 10. DNA for the CDR3: TGTGCCAGCAGGGACCGGGACAGGGTCGCGGATACGCAGTATTTT. Its translation is CASRDRDRVADTQYF.

The sample holds a few counts of this clonotype. The CDR3 loop reads CASRLPGQGDYGYTF. DNA of the CDR3: TGCGCCAGCAGACTCCCGGGACAGGGGGACTATGGCTACACCTTC. The V call is TRBV4-1, the J call TRBJ1-2; TRBD1 matches 11 bases. J was trimmed by 3 bases and V by 6 bases; bases with no gene match: 6. The germline V gene has CDR1 MGHRA and CDR2 YSYEKL. This CDR3 comprises 15 residues.

Of note for this clonotype: An end of the junction differs from the germline gene, which may be a read error. The V gene is TRBV4-3, the J gene TRBJ2-5, with a tentative D call TRBD2 (5 bases). This CDR3 comprises 14 residues. Germline loops: CDR1 LGHNA, CDR2 YSLEER. The CDR3 bases are TGCGCCAGCAGCCAAGATCTAGCCTTAGAGACCCCGTACTTC. Its translation: CASSQDLALETPYF.

This clonotype was recorded a few times. This rearrangement joins TRBV12-3 or TRBV12-4 to TRBJ1-1; the match to TRBD1 covers 10 bases. This CDR3 spans 15 amino acids. Losses at the gene ends were 5 bases for V and 4 bases for J; bases not matched to a gene: 7. Here the CDR3 reads CASSERQGATTEAFF. The CDR3 coding sequence is TGTGCCAGCAGTGAACGACAGGGGGCCACCACTGAAGCTTTCTTT.

The table lists this clonotype with a few counts. The chain couples TRBV12-3 or TRBV12-4 to TRBJ2-1; 11 positions match TRBD1. J lost 7 bases, V lost 10 bases, and 9 bases had no gene match. This CDR3 is 14 amino acids long. The CDR3 DNA reads TGTGCCACCTCCCGGACAGGGGGCTGGAATGAGCAGTTCTTC. It is translated as CATSRTGGWNEQFF.

The chain recombines TRBV3-1 with TRBJ1-2, with D possibly being TRBD1 (6 bases). Germline CDR1 is LGHDT and CDR2 is YNNKEL (reference sequence). Trimming shortened V by 1 base and J by 2 bases, and 8 bases separated the two germline ends. CDR3 length: 14 amino acids. The CDR3 here is CASSQGRGNYGYTF. The CDR3 DNA is TGTGCCAGCAGCCAAGGCAGGGGAAACTATGGCTACACCTTC.